These 9 T cell receptor beta chains came from one sample sequenced in a study of PD-1 blockade in classical Hodgkin lymphoma. There was relapse after autologous stem cell transplantation in every patient, and there was variation in brentuximab vedotin exposure. Data came from immunoSEQ multiplex PCR; TCRdb stores just in-frame clones and leaves some out. The repertoire includes tens of thousands of clones, roughly 91% of them detected once, and 8% sits in the top ten. Sequenced material: peripheral blood mononuclear cells (PBMCs), taken at baseline. The receptor source for this set is a human donor with classical Hodgkin lymphoma.

The V and J genes are TRBV4-2 and TRBJ1-1, with D maybe TRBD1 (5 bases). Germline V gene lookup returns CDR1 LGHNA and CDR2 YNFKEQ. Trimming removed 1 base at V and 4 bases at J, with 16 bases between. This CDR3 is 16 amino acids long. The CDR3 loop is CASSQADRDGSTEAFF. The CDR3 bases are TGTGCCAGCAGCCAAGCGGATCGGGACGGGAGCACTGAAGCTTTCTTT.

The V and J genes are TRBV2 and TRBJ2-3; D might be TRBD2 (7 bases). The germline V gene has CDR1 SNHLY and CDR2 FYNNEI. This CDR3 spans 13 amino acids. The ends were cut back, 6 bases at V and 5 bases at J, with 12 bases in the middle. CDR3 nucleotide sequence: TGTGCCAGCAGCCGGGGGGCGGTAGATACGCAGTATTTT. Amino acids: CASSRGAVDTQYF. Based on the CDR3 plus reference TRBV2 and TRBJ2-3, the full variable domain is EPEVTQTPSHQVTQMGQEVILRCVPISNHLYFYWYRQILGQKVEFLVSFYNNEISEKSEIFDDQFSVERPDGSNFTLKIRSTKLEDSAMYFCASSRGAVDTQYFGPGTRLTVL.

This rearrangement joins TRBV9 to TRBJ2-1; 8 bases agree with TRBD2. The trim removed 0 bases at V and 5 bases at J, leaving 4 bases unmatched. Germline V gives CDR1 SGDLS, CDR2 YYNGEE. The CDR3 spans 15 residues. Written as DNA, the CDR3 is TGTGCCAGCAGCGTAGGCGGAGCGGGGGACAATGAGCAGTTCTTC. Translation gives CASSVGGAGDNEQFF.

This chain uses TRBV5-5 with TRBJ1-1; D gene unclear. The CDR3 contains 17 residues. The V end was cut by 5 bases, the J end by 0 bases, with 20 bases between. CDR1 is SGHKS and CDR2 is YYEKEE in the germline V gene (reference sequence). The CDR3 DNA sequence: TGTGCCAGCAGTATGCACCAGCAGACACGCATGAACACTGAAGCTTTCTTT. This codes for CASSMHQQTRMNTEAFF.

This sequence joins TRBV19 and TRBJ1-4; 9 bases are a match to TRBD1. Germline-derived CDR1 and CDR2 are LNHDA and SQIVND (reference sequence). This CDR3 region has 18 residues. The trim removed 1 base at V and 7 bases at J, leaving 13 bases unmatched. CDR3 sequence reads: CASSIGPGTGWFGEKLFF. DNA of the CDR3: TGTGCCAGTAGTATAGGGCCCGGGACAGGGTGGTTCGGTGAAAAACTGTTTTTT.

The gene calls are TRBV5-1 and TRBJ1-4; D possibly corresponds to TRBD1 (5 bases). The CDR3 length is 14 residues. V lost 5 bases and J 0 bases, leaving 8 bases between the germline ends. CDR1 and CDR2 (germline): SGHRS, YFSETQ. The CDR3 loop reads CASRQDSTNEKLFF. The CDR3 DNA reads TGCGCCAGCAGACAGGATTCAACTAATGAAAAACTGTTTTTT.

The CDR3 loop is CASSEGGFNEQFF. The CDR3 DNA is TGCGCCAGCAGTGAGGGTGGATTCAATGAGCAGTTCTTC. This chain connects TRBV10-2 to TRBJ2-1, with D hard to call. Looked up from germline, CDR1 is WSHSY and CDR2 is SAAADI. V lost 2 bases, J lost 6 bases, and 8 bases lay in between. The CDR3 contains 13 residues.

This chain connects TRBV7-2 to TRBJ2-1; the match to TRBD2 covers 9 bases. J gave up 7 bases and V 3 bases, and 7 bases lay outside the gene matches. Germline CDR1 is SGHTA and CDR2 is FQGNSA. The CDR3 loop spans 15 amino acids. CDR3 in amino acids: CASSFGVSGGNEQFF. The CDR3 DNA sequence: TGTGCCAGCAGCTTTGGGGTCAGCGGGGGGAATGAGCAGTTCTTC.

The chain employs TRBV7-7 and TRBJ1-1; TRBD1 might be the D (5 bases). The CDR3 is made up of 13 amino acids. With 3 bases removed from V and 0 bases from J, the gap between germline ends came to 5 bases. From germline, CDR1 is SSHAT and CDR2 FNYEAQ (reference sequence). CDR3 nucleotide sequence: TGTGCCAGCAGCTTGACAGTGAACACTGAAGCTTTCTTT. Protein: CASSLTVNTEAFF. Drawing the rest from reference TRBV7-7 and TRBJ1-1, the complete variable domain is GAGVSQSPRYKVTKRGQDVTLRCDPISSHATLYWYQQALGQGPEFLTYFNYEAQPDKSGLPSDRFSAERPEGSISTLTIQRTEQRDSAMYRCASSLTVNTEAFFGQGTRLTVV.